One and the same sample provided the 6 T cell receptor beta chains below, sequenced in a study of cytomegalovirus exposure and HLA in healthy donors. Primers for the PCR totalled 60 Vbeta and 13 Jbeta. TCRdb's table, derived via immunoSEQ multiplex PCR, lists solely in-frame clones and lacks some. The table lists 170,000 or so clones, around 80% of them singletons. Specimen: PBMCs. Receptors were obtained from a woman in her fifties or sixties in good health and CMV-seropositive.

The chain uses TRBV6-1 and TRBJ1-5; 8 nucleotides line up with TRBD1. J gave up 4 bases and V 6 bases, and 8 bases lay outside the gene matches. Germline V gives CDR1 MNHNS, CDR2 SASEGT. The CDR3 has 15 residues. CDR3: CASSPLGTGNQPQHF. The CDR3 nucleotides are TGTGCCAGCAGCCCACTAGGGACAGGTAATCAGCCCCAGCATTTT.

Concerning this clone itself: The junction differs from germline at one of its ends, possibly a read error. The chain is built from TRBV7-9 and TRBJ1-1, with D perhaps matching TRBD1 (6 bases). Germline lookup yields CDR1 SEHNR and CDR2 FQNEAQ (reference sequence). The CDR3 extends over 13 amino acids. CDR3 residues: CASSLAGALEAFF. The CDR3 region has the DNA TGTGCCAGCAGTTTAGCAGGGGCCTTGGAAGCTTTCTTT.

This clone was found a few times. V usage is TRBV7-9 and J usage is TRBJ2-1; TRBD2 might be the D (7 bases). Germline V gene lookup returns CDR1 SEHNR and CDR2 FQNEAQ (reference sequence). V lost 8 bases to trimming and J lost 3 bases, with 17 bases between them. This CDR3 comprises 15 residues. CDR3 sequence (DNA): TGTGCCAGCGCCAAGGGGGGGGCTTACTACAATGAGCAGTTCTTC. Its translation: CASAKGGAYYNEQFF.

A few counts support this clone. The chain uses TRBV11-2 and TRBJ2-7; TRBD2 matches 9 bases. V shed 5 bases and J 0 bases; nucleotides not matched to a gene: 5. Germline V CDR1 and CDR2: SGHAT, FQNNGV. The CDR3 is 15 residues long. The DNA for the CDR3 is TGTGCCAGCAGCCCGGTAGCGGGGGCCTCCTACGAGCAGTACTTC. It yields the protein CASSPVAGASYEQYF.

The gene calls are TRBV6-5 and TRBJ1-2, with a weak D call TRBD1 (5 bases). The CDR3 loop spans 16 amino acids. V gave up 0 bases and J gave up 0 bases, with 11 bases separating them. CDR1 and CDR2 from the germline V gene are MNHEY and SVGAGI. In nucleotides, the CDR3 is TGTGCCAGCAGTTACTCGCCAGGGACTGCTAACTATGGCTACACCTTC. This sequence encodes CASSYSPGTANYGYTF.

The table lists this clone with a count of one. The chain recombines TRBV2 with TRBJ1-2; D possibly corresponds to TRBD1 (5 bases). The CDR3 sequence is 12 residues long. V was shortened by 6 bases and J by 8 bases, with 13 bases between the two germline ends. Germline assignment: CDR1 SNHLY and CDR2 FYNNEI. CDR3 protein: CASSRDAKGYTF. The CDR3 DNA is TGTGCCAGCAGCAGGGATGCGAAAGGCTACACCTTC.